The source of this T cell receptor (beta chain) is a study of tumor-infiltrating lymphocytes in primary liver carcinoma. V shed 3 bases and J shed 6 bases, with 21 bases lying between them. Germline V gene data show CDR1 as SGHAT and CDR2 as FQNNGV. CDR3 length: 17 residues. Bulk tissue was left unsorted, and RNA and DNA were co-extracted from 20-30 mg of it. Primary liver carcinoma in the patients was surgically resected. From approximately 0.5 ug of total RNA, TCR beta-specific cDNA was reverse-transcribed using a constant-region primer. Three-round nested multiplex PCR performed with slightly modified ARM-PCR produced the TCR beta libraries. The first two PCR rounds used TRBV1-TRBV30 primers with a Cbeta primer, about 9 cycles each. TCRdb passed the multiplex PCR reads through MiXCR, listing each CDR3 protein once. The table lists some 130,000 distinct CDR3 sequences, under 70% of them singletons, with more than 7% in the top ten.

As concerns this clonotype: The conserved closing phenylalanine or tryptophan is absent in this CDR3, likely reflecting a read error.

Sequencing used tumor-adjacent normal liver tissue. V usage is TRBV11-2 and J usage is TRBJ2-1; D uncertain. The TCR originated in a woman aged 55-70 years with primary liver carcinoma and hepatitis B virus infection. The chain's CDR3 is CASSFTPLRSSINEQFL. For the CDR3, the DNA is TGTGCCAGCAGCTTTACCCCACTGAGGAGCTCCATCAATGAGCAGTTCTTA.